A selection of T cell receptor beta chains follows, all from one sample in a study of blood T cell repertoires in COVID-19. Assay used: immunoSEQ multiplex PCR; TCRdb lists only in-frame clones, some missing. The table has 75,000 to 100,000 clones, around 80% seen once; the top ten hold roughly a fifth. The sample comprised peripheral blood. The source is a human donor in a cohort sampled during active COVID-19. Each CDR3 is given with its conserved first and last residue. A D gene is named only where the DNA matches it firmly. Clone size is stated in some rows and not others, as once, few, many or a class when expanded.

J: TRBJ2-1; size: .; D: TRBD1; V: TRBV9; CDR3: CASSFSRDRGNEQFF; DNA: TGTGCCAGCAGCTTTTCGCGTGACAGGGGCAATGAGCAGTTCTTC
J: TRBJ2-7; size: .; D: .; V: TRBV10-2; CDR3: CASYDLGQGSYEQYF; DNA: TGCGCCAGCTACGATTTAGGCCAGGGAAGCTACGAGCAGTACTTC
J: TRBJ2-5; size: .; D: TRBD2; V: TRBV28; CDR3: CASSLYLAGGQETQYF; DNA: TGTGCCAGCAGTTTATACCTAGCGGGGGGGCAAGAGACCCAGTACTTC
J: TRBJ2-6; size: .; D: .; V: TRBV5-6; CDR3: CASSLRGFSGANVLTF; DNA: TGTGCCAGCAGTTTACGGGGATTCTCTGGGGCCAACGTCCTGACTTTC
J: TRBJ1-6; size: .; D: TRBD1; V: TRBV5-1; CDR3: CASSYGTGRGSSPLHF; DNA: TGCGCCAGCAGCTACGGGACAGGGCGGGGGAGTTCACCCCTCCACTTT
J: TRBJ2-2; size: many; D: .; V: TRBV24-1; CDR3: CATGGLAGELFF; DNA: TGTGCCACCGGGGGGTTGGCCGGGGAGCTGTTTTTT
J: TRBJ2-3; size: .; D: TRBD1; V: TRBV4-2; CDR3: CASSQGQGAGDTQYF; DNA: TGTGCCAGCAGCCAAGGCCAGGGGGCCGGAGATACGCAGTATTTT
J: TRBJ1-4; size: few; D: .; V: TRBV19; CDR3: CASSQLTTLRGEKLFF; DNA: TGTGCCAGTAGTCAATTGACGACCCTGCGGGGTGAAAAACTGTTTTTT
J: TRBJ2-3; size: once; D: .; V: TRBV6-6; CDR3: CASSYYQGLNYF; DNA: TGTGCCAGCAGTTACTATCAGGGTCTAAATTATTTT
J: TRBJ2-2; size: .; D: .; V: TRBV5-1; CDR3: CASSPEGTANTGELFF; DNA: TGCGCCAGCAGCCCGGAGGGGACGGCGAACACCGGGGAGCTGTTTTTT
J: TRBJ2-4; size: .; D: TRBD1; V: TRBV5-1; CDR3: CASSPQTGLRQNIQYF; DNA: TGCGCCAGCAGCCCTCAGACAGGGCTTCGCCAAAACATTCAGTACTTC
J: TRBJ1-4; size: .; D: .; V: TRBV10-2; CDR3: CASSKSRAGEKLFF; DNA: TGCGCCAGCAGCAAGAGCAGGGCAGGGGAAAAACTGTTTTTT
J: TRBJ2-3; size: .; D: TRBD2; V: TRBV5-1; CDR3: CASSPPGLAGGTDTQYF; DNA: TGCGCCAGCAGCCCCCCGGGACTAGCGGGAGGTACAGATACGCAGTATTTT
J: TRBJ2-2; size: few; D: .; V: TRBV7-9; CDR3: CASSLTRNTGELFF; DNA: TGTGCCAGCAGCTTAACAAGGAACACCGGGGAGCTGTTTTTT
J: TRBJ1-1; size: .; D: .; V: TRBV3-1/TRBV3-2; CDR3: CASSQNTRNTEAFF; DNA: TGTGCCAGCAGCCAAAATACAAGGAACACTGAAGCTTTCTTT
J: TRBJ2-7; size: .; D: TRBD1; V: TRBV11-2; CDR3: CASRTGGSSYEQYF; DNA: TGTGCCAGCAGAACAGGGGGAAGCTCCTACGAGCAGTACTTC
J: TRBJ1-4; size: few; D: TRBD1; V: TRBV15; CDR3: CATSQGDRDRGEKLFF; DNA: TGTGCCACCAGCCAAGGGGACCGGGACAGGGGTGAAAAACTGTTTTTT
J: TRBJ2-7; size: .; D: .; V: TRBV7-9; CDR3: CASSPGTTEQYF; DNA: TGTGCCAGCAGCCCCGGGACAACCGAGCAGTACTTC
J: TRBJ2-2; size: .; D: .; V: TRBV5-1; CDR3: CASSLGAGAGGELFF; DNA: TGCGCCAGCAGCTTGGGTGCAGGGGCTGGCGGGGAGCTGTTTTTT
J: TRBJ1-1; size: .; D: .; V: TRBV3-1/TRBV3-2; CDR3: CASSHRREAGEAFF; DNA: TGTGCCAGCAGCCACCGCCGTGAGGCGGGAGAAGCTTTCTTT
J: TRBJ2-3; size: .; D: TRBD1; V: TRBV7-9; CDR3: CASSLGTGGADTQYF; DNA: TGTGCCAGCAGCTTAGGGACAGGGGGCGCAGATACGCAGTATTTT
J: TRBJ1-5; size: .; D: .; V: TRBV24-1; CDR3: CATSDLTGNQPQHF; DNA: TGTGCCACCAGTGATTTGACAGGGAATCAGCCCCAGCATTTT
J: TRBJ2-7; size: .; D: .; V: TRBV19; CDR3: CASSPVGGGHEQYF; DNA: TGTGCCAGTAGCCCGGTGGGGGGAGGTCACGAGCAGTACTTC
J: TRBJ1-2; size: .; D: TRBD1; V: TRBV10-1; CDR3: CASNHGQGTADGYTF; DNA: TGCGCCAGCAATCACGGACAGGGGACCGCGGATGGCTACACCTTC
J: TRBJ1-4; size: .; D: TRBD1; V: TRBV7-6; CDR3: CASSNSPGTGPGKLFF; DNA: TGTGCCAGCAGCAATAGTCCGGGGACAGGGCCAGGAAAACTGTTTTTT
J: TRBJ1-4; size: .; D: .; V: TRBV2; CDR3: CASKESTTNEKLFF; DNA: TGTGCCAGCAAAGAGTCAACAACTAATGAAAAACTGTTTTTT
J: TRBJ1-1; size: .; D: TRBD1; V: TRBV28; CDR3: CASSWDRATEAFF; DNA: TGTGCCAGCAGCTGGGACAGGGCCACTGAAGCTTTCTTT
J: TRBJ1-5; size: .; D: .; V: TRBV6-5; CDR3: CASRPSGDQPQHF; DNA: TGTGCCAGCAGACCATCGGGGGATCAGCCCCAGCATTTT
J: TRBJ2-1; size: .; D: TRBD1; V: TRBV18; CDR3: CASSRRQGVGNEQFF; DNA: TGTGCCAGCTCTCGACGACAGGGTGTTGGCAATGAGCAGTTCTTC
J: TRBJ2-3; size: .; D: .; V: TRBV5-3; CDR3: CARSFLRSPTDTQYF; DNA: TGTGCCAGAAGCTTTTTGCGGTCCCCCACAGATACGCAGTATTTT
J: TRBJ2-3; size: .; D: TRBD2; V: TRBV7-2; CDR3: CASSPQAGDGTDTQYF; DNA: TGTGCCAGCAGCCCCCAAGCGGGGGACGGCACAGATACGCAGTATTTT
J: TRBJ2-7; size: .; D: .; V: TRBV5-1; CDR3: CASRLGAEQYF; DNA: TGCGCCAGCCGCTTGGGGGCCGAGCAGTACTTC
J: TRBJ2-3; size: .; D: .; V: TRBV4-1; CDR3: CASSQGTSTDTQYF; DNA: TGCGCCAGCAGCCAAGGGACTAGCACAGATACGCAGTATTTT
J: TRBJ2-3; size: .; D: .; V: TRBV9; CDR3: CASSSRTGTDTQYF; DNA: TGTGCCAGCAGCTCGAGGACAGGCACAGATACGCAGTATTTT
J: TRBJ1-2; size: .; D: TRBD1; V: TRBV4-1; CDR3: CASSRGTGANYGYTF; DNA: TGCGCCAGCAGTAGGGGGACAGGAGCTAACTATGGCTACACCTTC
J: TRBJ1-1; size: .; D: .; V: TRBV10-3; CDR3: CAISESWAGKTEAFF; DNA: TGTGCCATCAGTGAGTCCTGGGCAGGGAAAACTGAAGCTTTCTTT
J: TRBJ1-5; size: .; D: .; V: TRBV19; CDR3: CASKPEPPDSQPQHF; DNA: TGTGCCAGTAAACCTGAGCCTCCAGACAGTCAGCCCCAGCATTTT